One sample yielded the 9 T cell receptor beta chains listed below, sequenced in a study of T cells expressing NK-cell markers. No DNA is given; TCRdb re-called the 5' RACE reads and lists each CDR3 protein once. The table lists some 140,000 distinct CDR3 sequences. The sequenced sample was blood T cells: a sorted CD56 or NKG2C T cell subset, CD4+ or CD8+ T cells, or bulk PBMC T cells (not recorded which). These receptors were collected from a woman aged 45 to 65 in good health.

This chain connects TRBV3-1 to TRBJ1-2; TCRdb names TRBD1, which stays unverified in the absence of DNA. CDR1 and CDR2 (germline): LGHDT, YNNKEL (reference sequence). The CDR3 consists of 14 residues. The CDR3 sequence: CASSQTGNNYGYTF.

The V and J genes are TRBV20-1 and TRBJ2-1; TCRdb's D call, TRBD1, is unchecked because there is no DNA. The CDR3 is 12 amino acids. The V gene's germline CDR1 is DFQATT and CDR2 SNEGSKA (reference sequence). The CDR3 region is CSADDRENEQFF.

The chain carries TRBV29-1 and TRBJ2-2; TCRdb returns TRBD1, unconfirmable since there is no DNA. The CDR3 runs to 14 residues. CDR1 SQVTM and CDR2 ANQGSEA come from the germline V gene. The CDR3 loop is CSVEEQGRAGELFF.

This chain's CDR3 is CASSPRSGGKDTEAFF. The rearrangement uses TRBV7-6 and TRBJ1-1; checking the TCRdb D call of TRBD1 is not possible without DNA. The germline V gene has CDR1 SGHVS and CDR2 FNYEAQ. The CDR3 contains 16 residues.

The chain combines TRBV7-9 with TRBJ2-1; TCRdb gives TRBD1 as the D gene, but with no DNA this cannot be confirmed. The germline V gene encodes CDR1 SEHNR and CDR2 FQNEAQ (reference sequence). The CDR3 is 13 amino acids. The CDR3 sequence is CASSSTGLNEQFF. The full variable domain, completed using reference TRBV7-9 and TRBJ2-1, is DTGVSQNPRHKITKRGQNVTFRCDPISEHNRLYWYRQTLGQGPEFLTYFQNEAQLEKSRLLSDRFSAERPKGSFSTLEIQRTEQGDSAMYLCASSSTGLNEQFFGPGTRLTVL.

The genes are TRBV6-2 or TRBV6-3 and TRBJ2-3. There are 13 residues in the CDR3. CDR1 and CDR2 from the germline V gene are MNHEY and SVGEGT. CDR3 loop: CASSYSNTDTQYF.

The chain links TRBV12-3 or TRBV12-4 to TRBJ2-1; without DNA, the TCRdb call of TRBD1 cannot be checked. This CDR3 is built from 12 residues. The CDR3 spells CASSRQVVEQFF.

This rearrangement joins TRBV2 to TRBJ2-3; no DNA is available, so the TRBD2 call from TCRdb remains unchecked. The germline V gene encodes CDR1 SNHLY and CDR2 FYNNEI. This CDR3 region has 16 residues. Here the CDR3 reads CASSESGLLSTDTQYF.

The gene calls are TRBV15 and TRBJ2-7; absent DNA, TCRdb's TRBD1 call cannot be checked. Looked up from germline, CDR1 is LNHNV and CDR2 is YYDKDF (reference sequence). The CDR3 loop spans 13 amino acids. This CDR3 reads CATSRDRGSEQYF.